This T cell receptor (beta chain) is from a study of blood T cell repertoires in COVID-19. Overall study: Spain, Italy and the United States supplied samples that represented acute and convalescent COVID-19.

As originally analysed: Amplification with reference gene primers provided the estimates of nucleated cell counts. Using immunoSEQ multiplex PCR, the repertoire was profiled, and TCRdb retains in-frame clones only, with some absent. V and J calls and clone size are as listed in that table; D and trimming were resolved from the DNA. This table holds roughly 270,000 clones, less than 85% found once. Enrolled through a virtual design, the participants were between roughly 18 and 100 years of age and came from under 25 US areas. Cohorts were determined from participant-reported clinical history. This clonotype originated in a woman between 45 and 65 years old who had recovered from COVID-19. Sequencing was done on a sample of PBMCs or T cells enriched from blood (not recorded which).

Here the CDR3 reads CASSAGTANTGELFF. The CDR3, as DNA: TGTGCCAGCAGTGCCGGGACAGCGAACACCGGGGAGCTGTTTTTT. This rearrangement joins TRBV2 to TRBJ2-2; 7 bases line up with TRBD1. The CDR3 loop spans 15 amino acids. With V trimmed by 4 bases and J by 0 bases, 2 bases remained unmatched. Germline V gene data show CDR1 as SNHLY and CDR2 as FYNNEI.